The rows below give T cell receptor beta chains drawn from one sample of a study of T cell repertoires in cytomegalovirus infection. Antigens of these TCRs are unknown. A single record per CDR3 protein comes from TCRdb applying MiXCR to the reads. The sample carries over 250,000 distinct CDR3 sequences, less than 25% recorded once. The sequencing used cultured PBMCs, collected from culture after CMV antigen stimulation. These receptors all come from a human donor in good health (CMV status not recorded). Some clones in this sample may be carry-over from other donors' samples. Each CDR3 is given with its conserved first and last residue. A D gene is named only where the DNA matches it firmly. Clone size, where shown, is once, few, many, or a class for clones that have expanded.

cdr3_length: 14; clone_size: NA; v_call: TRBV7-9; j_call: TRBJ2-7; d_call: TRBD2; cdr3_nt: TGTGCCAGCAGCTCTAGCGGGATCCCTCACGAGCAGTACTTC; cdr3_aa: CASSSSGIPHEQYF
cdr3_length: 15; clone_size: few; v_call: TRBV19; j_call: TRBJ2-1; d_call: NA; cdr3_nt: TGTGCCAGTAGTATAGGGCAGGGGGGCCGCAATGAGCAGTTCTTC; cdr3_aa: CASSIGQGGRNEQFF
cdr3_length: 14; clone_size: few; v_call: TRBV7-2; j_call: TRBJ2-1; d_call: NA; cdr3_nt: TGTGCCAGCAGCCCGCGGACAGCCTACAATGAGCAGTTCTTC; cdr3_aa: CASSPRTAYNEQFF
cdr3_length: 15; clone_size: NA; v_call: TRBV7-2; j_call: TRBJ2-7; d_call: NA; cdr3_nt: TGTGCCAGCAGCTTAGGGAGTGCTAGCGCCTACGAGCAGTACTTC; cdr3_aa: CASSLGSASAYEQYF
cdr3_length: 13; clone_size: NA; v_call: TRBV30; j_call: TRBJ2-7; d_call: NA; cdr3_nt: TGTGCCTGGATAAGAACAGACACCTACGAGCAGTACTTC; cdr3_aa: CAWIRTDTYEQYF
cdr3_length: 14; clone_size: many; v_call: TRBV30; j_call: TRBJ2-1; d_call: NA; cdr3_nt: TGTGCCTGGAGTGAGGACTTCCGACCCGATGAGCAGTTCTTC; cdr3_aa: CAWSEDFRPDEQFF
cdr3_length: 14; clone_size: few; v_call: TRBV19; j_call: TRBJ1-2; d_call: NA; cdr3_nt: TGTGCCAGTAGTCCACAGCTGGGGGGCTATGGCTACACCTTC; cdr3_aa: CASSPQLGGYGYTF
cdr3_length: 14; clone_size: few; v_call: TRBV7-9; j_call: TRBJ2-1; d_call: NA; cdr3_nt: TGTGCCAGCAGCAGCACCCCAGGGAGGAATGAGCAGTTCTTC; cdr3_aa: CASSSTPGRNEQFF
cdr3_length: 15; clone_size: NA; v_call: TRBV4-3; j_call: TRBJ2-7; d_call: NA; cdr3_nt: TGCGCCAGCAGCCAAGGGACAATAAGCTCCTACGAGCAGTACTTC; cdr3_aa: CASSQGTISSYEQYF
cdr3_length: 15; clone_size: many; v_call: TRBV7-2; j_call: TRBJ1-5; d_call: NA; cdr3_nt: TGTGCCAGCAGCTTGATTCCCGATAGCAATCAGCCCCAGCATTTT; cdr3_aa: CASSLIPDSNQPQHF
cdr3_length: 14; clone_size: NA; v_call: TRBV7-4; j_call: TRBJ1-1; d_call: NA; cdr3_nt: TGTGCCAGCAGCTTTCTCGAGTCAGGGGTTGGAGCTTTCTTT; cdr3_aa: CASSFLESGVGAFF
cdr3_length: 11; clone_size: few; v_call: TRBV11-2; j_call: TRBJ2-5; d_call: NA; cdr3_nt: TGTGCCAGCAGCCCCCTGGGGACCCAGTACTTC; cdr3_aa: CASSPLGTQYF
cdr3_length: 13; clone_size: NA; v_call: TRBV6-2/TRBV6-3; j_call: TRBJ1-5; d_call: NA; cdr3_nt: TGTGCCACCTCCTATAAGTCGGGTCAGCCCCAGCATTTT; cdr3_aa: CATSYKSGQPQHF
cdr3_length: 15; clone_size: few; v_call: TRBV6-9; j_call: TRBJ2-3; d_call: NA; cdr3_nt: TGTGCCAGCAGGCCCCCGGGGGAGGGCACAGATACGCAGTATTTT; cdr3_aa: CASRPPGEGTDTQYF
cdr3_length: 14; clone_size: NA; v_call: TRBV11-2; j_call: TRBJ1-2; d_call: NA; cdr3_nt: TGTGCCAGCAGCCAACCGCGGCGGTACTATGGCTACACCTTC; cdr3_aa: CASSQPRRYYGYTF
cdr3_length: 14; clone_size: many; v_call: TRBV7-2; j_call: TRBJ1-6; d_call: NA; cdr3_nt: TGTGCCAGCAGCCAAGGGTCCAATAATTCACCCCTCCACTTT; cdr3_aa: CASSQGSNNSPLHF
cdr3_length: 11; clone_size: few; v_call: TRBV28; j_call: TRBJ1-1; d_call: NA; cdr3_nt: TGTGCCAGCAGTACCCGGGCTAAGACTTTCTTT; cdr3_aa: CASSTRAKTFF
cdr3_length: 15; clone_size: NA; v_call: TRBV18; j_call: TRBJ2-1; d_call: TRBD2; cdr3_nt: TGTGCCAGCTACCTAGCGGGAGGGCTAGCCAATGAGCAGTTCTTC; cdr3_aa: CASYLAGGLANEQFF
cdr3_length: 13; clone_size: many; v_call: TRBV12-3/TRBV12-4; j_call: TRBJ1-2; d_call: NA; cdr3_nt: TGTGCCAGCAGTTTATTCGACAGCTATGGCTACACCTTC; cdr3_aa: CASSLFDSYGYTF
cdr3_length: 12; clone_size: few; v_call: TRBV12-3/TRBV12-4; j_call: TRBJ2-4; d_call: NA; cdr3_nt: TGTGCCAGCAGTTTATCGGGGGCCGTTTTGGACTTC; cdr3_aa: CASSLSGAVLDF
cdr3_length: 15; clone_size: NA; v_call: TRBV12-3/TRBV12-4; j_call: TRBJ1-4; d_call: TRBD1; cdr3_nt: TGTGCCAGCAGCGCTGGGACAGGGGCCGAAGAAAAACTGTTTTTT; cdr3_aa: CASSAGTGAEEKLFF
cdr3_length: 19; clone_size: NA; v_call: TRBV7-2; j_call: TRBJ2-7; d_call: TRBD2; cdr3_nt: TGTGCCAGCAGCCGACCATCCGGGACTAGCCCTCAAAGCTCCTACGAGCAGTACTTC; cdr3_aa: CASSRPSGTSPQSSYEQYF
cdr3_length: 15; clone_size: many; v_call: TRBV11-2; j_call: TRBJ2-2; d_call: NA; cdr3_nt: TGTGCCAGCAGCTTAGAGTCGGCAAGGGCCGGGGAGCTGTTTTTT; cdr3_aa: CASSLESARAGELFF
cdr3_length: 13; clone_size: few; v_call: TRBV28; j_call: TRBJ1-5; d_call: NA; cdr3_nt: TGTGCCAGCAAGTTAACTAGCAATCAGCCCCAGCATTTT; cdr3_aa: CASKLTSNQPQHF
cdr3_length: 16; clone_size: many; v_call: TRBV6-5; j_call: TRBJ1-6; d_call: NA; cdr3_nt: TGTGCCAGCAGTTACTCGGTTCAGGTCGGGAATTCACCCCTCCACTTT; cdr3_aa: CASSYSVQVGNSPLHF
cdr3_length: 12; clone_size: many; v_call: TRBV18; j_call: TRBJ2-5; d_call: NA; cdr3_nt: TGTGCCAGCTCACTCCCCCAAGAGACCCAGTACTTC; cdr3_aa: CASSLPQETQYF
cdr3_length: 15; clone_size: few; v_call: TRBV7-3; j_call: TRBJ2-3; d_call: TRBD2; cdr3_nt: TGTGCCAGCAGCACCCGACTAGCGGGAGCGGATACGCAGTATTTT; cdr3_aa: CASSTRLAGADTQYF
cdr3_length: 15; clone_size: few; v_call: TRBV6-5; j_call: TRBJ1-1; d_call: TRBD1; cdr3_nt: TGTGCCAGCAGTTACTCGGACAGGGGGGGCACTGAAGCTTTCTTT; cdr3_aa: CASSYSDRGGTEAFF
cdr3_length: 16; clone_size: NA; v_call: TRBV7-3; j_call: TRBJ2-2; d_call: TRBD2; cdr3_nt: TGTGCCAGCAGCGCGGGACTAGCGGGAGTAAACGGGGAGCTGTTTTTT; cdr3_aa: CASSAGLAGVNGELFF
cdr3_length: 13; clone_size: NA; v_call: TRBV27; j_call: TRBJ1-1; d_call: NA; cdr3_nt: TGTGCCAGCAGTCCGATCCTAGAGGCTGAAGCTTTCTTT; cdr3_aa: CASSPILEAEAFF